This T cell receptor (beta chain) was sequenced in a study of T cell repertoires in breast cancer listed by TCRdb under 2016. Study-level background: Samples profiled in the study came from tumors, lymph nodes and peripheral blood lymphocytes of breast cancer patients, along with peripheral blood from healthy control donors. ER+/PR+ status was present in the majority of the 20 to 25 patient tumors that were analyzed for shared TCRs. The controls were nine healthy donors whose age range was similar to that of the patients. On average, sequencing produced about 550,000 sequences per sample, which came to about 10 reads per input cell. Because breast cancer has a low mutational burden and common mutations are rare, the study reasoned that TCRs shared between breast cancer patients would target shared antigens. Tumors and tumor-involved lymph nodes were minced and digested with Liberase and DNase, then filtered through 70-um and 40-um filters. Tumor-free lymph nodes were processed without enzymatic digestion, and blood samples were separated by Ficoll. Broad study findings and their caveats: Because transcript abundance and primer differences skewed clone recovery, emulsion RT-PCR was regarded as qualitative rather than quantitative. Shared TCRs were encoded by various nucleotide sequences, which suggests selection and expansion based on antigen. Roughly 19 TCR pairs were shared across seven or more patient tumors and were rarely found in control blood, which suggested possible tumor specificity. Tumor-involved sentinel lymph nodes shared about fourfold more TCRs with matched tumor repertoires than tumor-free nodes (7.7% versus 2%). Genuine antitumor clones may have been missed because singleton TCRs were discarded and only part of each tumor was sampled.

The method was emulsion pairing. Unpaired genes were suppressed by a second nested PCR with blocking oligos, after which a third nested PCR added Illumina adaptors and barcodes. Each master mix for emulsion RT-PCR held 5,000-250,000 T cells along with C-region, Stepout and V-region primers. Emulsions were generated with the Micellula Emulsion and Purification Kit, and RT-PCR used Qiagen OneStep RT-PCR reagents. The pooled libraries were sequenced on an Illumina MiSeq using paired-end 2 x 250 reads. Regarding the original processing steps: Read pairs were joined in Galaxy and clipped at the engineered overlap into separate alpha and beta files; unclipped reads were discarded. Alpha-beta pairs were assigned with CompleteTCR, a MiTCR-based pipeline that links chains sharing read cluster identifiers using an R script. TCR sequences that were observed only once, representing about 1-3.3%, were removed as potential sequencing errors. The public reads were run again by TCRdb, first through fastp at Q25 and then through MiXCR, and only productive beta chains were kept. Here each entry gathers all rows of one CDR3 protein and keeps the most common genes and DNA. TCRdb assigned the V and J calls; the authors' analysis was not used. This sample lists roughly 39,000 distinct CDR3 sequences; under 50% were detected once. Less than 80% of the sample goes to the ten largest clones.

About this clonotype itself: The target of this receptor is not known. Per-base qualities were not stored, and no clone one base away is much larger.

The study used an expanded emulsion RT-PCR method with primers for all TCR V genes to analyze paired alpha-beta TCRs of CD8+ T cells. Before emulsion RT-PCR, CD8+ T cells were isolated using a CD8 positive selection kit and then incubated overnight in around 10 IU/mL IL-2. This sequence originates from a pool of human donors with breast cancer or a healthy control (not recorded which). The sequencing input was CD8+ T cells.

DNA sequence: TGTGCCAGCAGCTCCCGACGGACCCAGTACTTC. Its protein is CASSSRRTQYF. The chain is assembled from TRBV28 and TRBJ2-5; no D gene is confidently identified. The germline ends are 9 bases apart after V is trimmed by 6 bases and J by 7 bases. There are 11 amino acids in the CDR3, from cysteine to phenylalanine inclusive. Of the read, only the CDR3 DNA is kept; its 33 bases are in frame from base 1. CDR1 and CDR2 (MDHEN, SYDVKM) derive from the germline V gene. The variable domain in full, with residues beyond the CDR3 obtained from the reference TRBV28 and TRBJ2-5 genes, is DVKVTQSSRYLVKRTGEKVFLECVQDMDHENMFWYRQDPGLGLRLIYFSYDVKMKEKGDIPEGYSVSREKKERFSLILESASTNQTSMYLCASSSRRTQYFGPGTRLLVL.